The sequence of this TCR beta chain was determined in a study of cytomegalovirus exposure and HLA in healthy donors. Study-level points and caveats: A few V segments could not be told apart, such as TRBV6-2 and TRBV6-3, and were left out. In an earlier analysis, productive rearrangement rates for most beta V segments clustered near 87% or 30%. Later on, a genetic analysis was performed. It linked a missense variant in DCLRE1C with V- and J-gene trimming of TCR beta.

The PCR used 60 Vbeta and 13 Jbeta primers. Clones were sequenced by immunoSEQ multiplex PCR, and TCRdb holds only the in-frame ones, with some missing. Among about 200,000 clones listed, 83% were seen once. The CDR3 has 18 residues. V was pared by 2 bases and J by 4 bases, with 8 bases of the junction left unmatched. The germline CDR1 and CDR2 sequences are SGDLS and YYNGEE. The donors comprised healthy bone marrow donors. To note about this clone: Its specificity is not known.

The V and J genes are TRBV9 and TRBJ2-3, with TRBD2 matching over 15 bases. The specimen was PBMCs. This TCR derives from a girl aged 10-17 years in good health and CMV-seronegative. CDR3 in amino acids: CASSVSSGTSGGSDTQYF. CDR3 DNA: TGTGCCAGCAGCGTCTCCTCCGGGACTAGCGGGGGGTCAGATACGCAGTATTTT.